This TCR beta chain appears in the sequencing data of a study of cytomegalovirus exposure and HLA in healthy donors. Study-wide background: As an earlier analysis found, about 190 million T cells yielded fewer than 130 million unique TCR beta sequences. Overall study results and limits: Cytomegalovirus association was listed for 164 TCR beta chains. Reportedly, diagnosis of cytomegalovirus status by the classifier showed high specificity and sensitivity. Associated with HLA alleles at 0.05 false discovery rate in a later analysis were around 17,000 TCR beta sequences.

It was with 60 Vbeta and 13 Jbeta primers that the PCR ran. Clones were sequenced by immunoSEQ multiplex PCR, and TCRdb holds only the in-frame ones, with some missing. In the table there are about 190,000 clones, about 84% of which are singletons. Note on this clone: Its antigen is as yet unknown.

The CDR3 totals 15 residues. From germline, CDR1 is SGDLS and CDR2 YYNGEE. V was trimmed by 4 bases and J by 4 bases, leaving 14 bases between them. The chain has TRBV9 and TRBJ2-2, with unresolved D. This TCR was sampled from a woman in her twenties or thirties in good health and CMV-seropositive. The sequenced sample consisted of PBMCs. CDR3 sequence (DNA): TGTGCCAGCAGCCCCCAAACTCCCATCACCGGGGAGCTGTTTTTT. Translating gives CASSPQTPITGELFF.